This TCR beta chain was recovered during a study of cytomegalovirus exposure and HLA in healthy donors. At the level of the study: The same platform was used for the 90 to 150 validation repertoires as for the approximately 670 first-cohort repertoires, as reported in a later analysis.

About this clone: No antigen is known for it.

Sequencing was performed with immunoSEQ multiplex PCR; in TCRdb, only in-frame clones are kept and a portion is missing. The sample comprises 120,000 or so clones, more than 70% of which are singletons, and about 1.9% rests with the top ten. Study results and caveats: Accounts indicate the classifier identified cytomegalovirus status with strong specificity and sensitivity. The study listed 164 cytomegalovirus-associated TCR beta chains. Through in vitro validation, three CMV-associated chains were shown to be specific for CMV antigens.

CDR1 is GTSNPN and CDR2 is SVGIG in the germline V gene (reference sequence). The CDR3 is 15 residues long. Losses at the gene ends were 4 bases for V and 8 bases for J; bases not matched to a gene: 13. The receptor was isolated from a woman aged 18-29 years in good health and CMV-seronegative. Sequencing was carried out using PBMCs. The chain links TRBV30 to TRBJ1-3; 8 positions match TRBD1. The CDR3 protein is CAWNHLRQGIDTIYF. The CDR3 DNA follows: TGTGCCTGGAATCACCTTAGACAGGGGATAGACACCATATATTTT.